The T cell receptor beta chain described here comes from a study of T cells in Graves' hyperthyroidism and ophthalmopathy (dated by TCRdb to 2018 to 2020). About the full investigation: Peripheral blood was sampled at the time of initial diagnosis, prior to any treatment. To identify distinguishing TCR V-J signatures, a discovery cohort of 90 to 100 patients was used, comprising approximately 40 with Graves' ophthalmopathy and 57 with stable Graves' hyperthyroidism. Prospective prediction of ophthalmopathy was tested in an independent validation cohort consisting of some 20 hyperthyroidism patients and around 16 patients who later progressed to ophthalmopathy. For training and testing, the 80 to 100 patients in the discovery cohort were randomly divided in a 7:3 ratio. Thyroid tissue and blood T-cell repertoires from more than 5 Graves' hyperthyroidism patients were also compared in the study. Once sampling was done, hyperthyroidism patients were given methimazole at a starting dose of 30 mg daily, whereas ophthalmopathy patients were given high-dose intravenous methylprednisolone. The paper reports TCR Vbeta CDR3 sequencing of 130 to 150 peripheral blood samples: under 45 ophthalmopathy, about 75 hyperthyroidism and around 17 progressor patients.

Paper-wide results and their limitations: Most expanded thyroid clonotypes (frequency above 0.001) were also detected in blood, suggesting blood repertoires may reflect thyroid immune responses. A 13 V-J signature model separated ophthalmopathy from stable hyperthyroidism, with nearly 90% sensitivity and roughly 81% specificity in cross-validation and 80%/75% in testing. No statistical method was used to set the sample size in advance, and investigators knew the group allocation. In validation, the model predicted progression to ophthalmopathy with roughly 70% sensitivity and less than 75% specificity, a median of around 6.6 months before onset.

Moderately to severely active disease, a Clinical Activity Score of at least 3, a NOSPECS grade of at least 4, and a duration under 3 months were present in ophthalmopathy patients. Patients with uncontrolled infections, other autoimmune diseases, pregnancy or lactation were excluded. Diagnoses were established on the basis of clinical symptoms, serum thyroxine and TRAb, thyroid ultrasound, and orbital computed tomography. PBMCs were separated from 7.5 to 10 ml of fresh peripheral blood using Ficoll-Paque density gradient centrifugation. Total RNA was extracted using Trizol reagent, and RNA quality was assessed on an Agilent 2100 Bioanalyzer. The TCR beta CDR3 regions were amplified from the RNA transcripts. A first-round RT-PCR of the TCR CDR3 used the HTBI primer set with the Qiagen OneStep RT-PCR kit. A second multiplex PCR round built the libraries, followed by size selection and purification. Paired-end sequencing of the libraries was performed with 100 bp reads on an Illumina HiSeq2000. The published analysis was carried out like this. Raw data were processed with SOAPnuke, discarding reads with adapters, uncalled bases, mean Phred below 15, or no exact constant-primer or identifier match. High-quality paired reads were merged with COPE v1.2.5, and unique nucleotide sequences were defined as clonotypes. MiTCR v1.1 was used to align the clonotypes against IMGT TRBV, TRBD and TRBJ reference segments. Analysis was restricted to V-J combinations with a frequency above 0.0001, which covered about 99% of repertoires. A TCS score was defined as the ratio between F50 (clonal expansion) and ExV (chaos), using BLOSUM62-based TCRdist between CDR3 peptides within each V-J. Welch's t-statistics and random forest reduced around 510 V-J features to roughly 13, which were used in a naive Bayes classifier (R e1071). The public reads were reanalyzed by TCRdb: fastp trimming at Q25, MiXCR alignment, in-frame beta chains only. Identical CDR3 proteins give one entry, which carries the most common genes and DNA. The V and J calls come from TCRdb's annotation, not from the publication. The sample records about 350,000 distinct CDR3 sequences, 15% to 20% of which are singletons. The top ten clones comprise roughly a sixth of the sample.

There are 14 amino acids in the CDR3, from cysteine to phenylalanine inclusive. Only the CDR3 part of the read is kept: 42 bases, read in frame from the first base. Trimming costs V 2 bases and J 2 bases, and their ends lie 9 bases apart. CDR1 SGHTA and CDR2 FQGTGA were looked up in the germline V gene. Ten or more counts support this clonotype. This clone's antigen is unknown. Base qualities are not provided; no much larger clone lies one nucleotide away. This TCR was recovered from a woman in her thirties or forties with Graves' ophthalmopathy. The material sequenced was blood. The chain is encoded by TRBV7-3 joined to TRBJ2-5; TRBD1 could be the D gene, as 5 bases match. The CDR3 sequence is CASSLGRQQETQYF. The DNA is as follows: TGTGCCAGCAGCTTAGGCCGACAGCAAGAGACCCAGTACTTC. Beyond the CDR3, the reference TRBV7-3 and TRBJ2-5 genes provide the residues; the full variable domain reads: GAGVSQTPSNKVTEKGKYVELRCDPISGHTALYWYRQSLGQGPEFLIYFQGTGAADDSGLPNDRFFAVRPEGSVSTLKIQRTERGDSAVYLCASSLGRQQETQYFGPGTRLLVL.